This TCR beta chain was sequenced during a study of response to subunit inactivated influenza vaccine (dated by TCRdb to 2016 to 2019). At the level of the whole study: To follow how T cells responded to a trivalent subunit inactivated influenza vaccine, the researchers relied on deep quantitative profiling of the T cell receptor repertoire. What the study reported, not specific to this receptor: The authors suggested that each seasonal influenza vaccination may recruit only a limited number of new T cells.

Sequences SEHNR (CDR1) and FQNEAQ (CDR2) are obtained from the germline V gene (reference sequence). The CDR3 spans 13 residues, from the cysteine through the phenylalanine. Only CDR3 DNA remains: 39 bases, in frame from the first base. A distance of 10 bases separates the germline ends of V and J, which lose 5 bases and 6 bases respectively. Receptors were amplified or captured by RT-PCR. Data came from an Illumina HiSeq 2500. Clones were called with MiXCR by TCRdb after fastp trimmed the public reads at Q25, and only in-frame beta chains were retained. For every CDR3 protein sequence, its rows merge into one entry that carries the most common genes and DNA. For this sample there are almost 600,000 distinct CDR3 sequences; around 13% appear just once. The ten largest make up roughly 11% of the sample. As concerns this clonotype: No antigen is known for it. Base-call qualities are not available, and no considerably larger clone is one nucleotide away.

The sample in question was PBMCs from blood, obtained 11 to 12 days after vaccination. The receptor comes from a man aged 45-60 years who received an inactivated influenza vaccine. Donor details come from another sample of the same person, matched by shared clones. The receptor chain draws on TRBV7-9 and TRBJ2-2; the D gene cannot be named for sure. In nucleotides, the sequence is TGTGCCAGCAGCCGGGCTGTACCCGGGGAGCTGTTTTTT. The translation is CASSRAVPGELFF.